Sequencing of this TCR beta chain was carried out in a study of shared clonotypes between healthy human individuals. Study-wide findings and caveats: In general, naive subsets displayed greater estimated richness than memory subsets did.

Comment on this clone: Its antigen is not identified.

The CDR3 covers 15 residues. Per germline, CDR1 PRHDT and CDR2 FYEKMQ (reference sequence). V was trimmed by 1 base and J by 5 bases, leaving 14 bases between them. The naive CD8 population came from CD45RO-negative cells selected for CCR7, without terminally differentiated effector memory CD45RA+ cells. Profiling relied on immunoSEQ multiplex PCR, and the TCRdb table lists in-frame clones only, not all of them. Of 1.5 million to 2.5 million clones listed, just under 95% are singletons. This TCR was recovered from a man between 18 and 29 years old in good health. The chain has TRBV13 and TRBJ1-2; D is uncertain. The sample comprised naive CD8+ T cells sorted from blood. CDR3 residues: CASSLESELIYGYTF. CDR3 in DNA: TGTGCCAGCAGCTTAGAGTCAGAATTAATTTATGGCTACACCTTC.